This T cell receptor beta chain was documented in a study of blood T cell repertoires in COVID-19 (dated by TCRdb to between 2020 and 2021). Background on the whole study: The collaborator samples originated in the United States, Italy and Spain and spanned the acute and convalescent phases of COVID-19. Samples came from the ongoing ImmuneRACE study (first 160 participants) plus 1,254 subjects from 6 global collaborators. A de-identified subject ID, COVID-19 status, age in years and sex were almost always included in the sample metadata. The material from the prospective study consisted of cDNA or gDNA derived from T cells, B-cell-depleted T cells, or PBMCs. Where available, HLA class I and class II types were obtained from metadata supplied by the sample provider rather than from assay-based typing. Deeply sampled blood TCRbeta repertoires from subjects exposed to, actively infected with, or recovered from COVID-19 were included in the dataset. The repertoires were released in a freely available public database intended as a resource for research on the immune response to SARS-CoV-2. The full study reports these points: The amount of clinical and demographic metadata varied by source and participant and was provided uncurated.

TCRbeta CDR3 regions were amplified from genomic DNA by means of the immunoSEQ Assay, a bias-controlled multiplex PCR. From the authors' description of their analysis: The number of nucleated cells in each sample was estimated by amplification of reference gene primers within the assay. Sequence reads were collapsed and filtered to measure the absolute abundance of every unique TCRbeta CDR3 rearrangement. For each sample, productive Simpson clonality was calculated as the square root of Simpson's diversity index across productive rearrangements. Here the immuneACCESS table is served through TCRdb, limited to in-frame sequences with V and J called. Missing clones are a known gap in these copies; in checked studies unresolved V genes cover under half, and the rest lacks a known reason. The V and J calls and clone size were taken over from that table, and D and trimming were inferred from the DNA. The sample records about half a million clones, less than 90% of which are singletons. Of the sample, 8.3% is held by the ten largest clones.

In the prospective study, participants were about 18 to 95 years old, resided in about two dozen geographic areas of the United States, and were enrolled through a virtual design. In the prospective study, participants were assigned to cohorts based on the clinical history participants reported in a screening survey and a study questionnaire. Recovered participants in ImmuneRACE Cohort 3 were defined by two consecutive negative NP/OP PCR tests, clearance by a healthcare professional, or resolution of symptoms. Each participant in the prospective study had whole blood, serum and a nasopharyngeal or oropharyngeal swab collected by mobile phlebotomists. Over a roughly two-month period, participants in the prospective study had the option of providing additional blood draws and questionnaires. Before DNA extraction, prospective study blood samples were shipped either frozen or at room temperature.

A remark on this clone: Its recognized antigen is unknown. No much larger clone is present one base from it, and per-base qualities are unavailable.

Measured from the cysteine to the phenylalanine, the CDR3 is 16 residues long. Left in the record is the CDR3 DNA by itself, 48 bases read in frame from the first base. Via the germline V gene, CDR1 is SGHDT and CDR2 YYEEEE. At the junction V is shortened by 1 base and J by 2 bases; bases outside the gene matches: 8. In this chain, TRBV5-6 is recombined with TRBJ1-1, with 7 bases aligning to TRBD1. What was sequenced was PBMCs or T cells enriched from blood (not recorded which). The sequence came from a woman aged 55-70 years who had recovered from COVID-19. The CDR3 loop reads CASSLYLTGRNTEAFF. In nucleotide form, the sequence is TGTGCCAGCAGCTTGTACTTGACAGGGCGTAACACTGAAGCTTTCTTT.